The 8 T cell receptor beta chains presented below share a single source sample, sequenced in a study of OX40 agonist ivuxolimab in advanced cancers. Libraries were prepared by immunoSEQ multiplex PCR; TCRdb keeps only in-frame clonotypes and omits some of them. Among 15,000 or so clones listed, about 70% were seen once. The starting material was CD4+ or CD8+ T cells sorted from blood, obtained in a trial of the OX40 agonist ivuxolimab. These receptors originate from an adult with an advanced solid tumor such as melanoma, head and neck, liver or kidney cancer.

The chain has TRBV19 and TRBJ2-2; tentatively, D is TRBD1 (5 bases). The CDR3 covers 15 residues. Trimming removed 5 bases at V and 1 base at J, with 11 bases between. Germline lookup yields CDR1 LNHDA and CDR2 SQIVND (reference sequence). This CDR3 is CASSSLQENTGELFF. CDR3 nucleotide sequence: TGTGCCAGTAGTTCCTTACAGGAGAACACCGGGGAGCTGTTTTTT.

A few counts support this clone. The chain combines TRBV5-6 with TRBJ1-2; no clear D gene. Germline loops: CDR1 SGHDT, CDR2 YYEEEE. The V gene lost 3 bases and the J gene lost 8 bases, with 17 bases spanning the gap. The CDR3 contains 14 residues. CDR3 sequence (DNA): TGTGCCAGCAGCTCTAACGCAAGGGTGCAGGGCTACACCTTC. This gives the protein CASSSNARVQGYTF.

In its sample, this clone was seen once. CDR3 sequence: CASSLQVPTGRDEQYF. The CDR3 DNA follows: TGTGCCAGCAGTTTACAAGTCCCTACGGGGAGGGACGAGCAGTACTTC. The rearrangement links TRBV27 to TRBJ2-7; 7 bases line up with TRBD2. After removal of 2 bases from V and 5 bases from J, the junction contained 12 bases not matched to a gene. CDR3 length: 16 amino acids. Germline assignment: CDR1 MNHEY and CDR2 SMNVEV (reference sequence).

In its sample, this clone ranks as medium-sized. This sequence joins TRBV27 and TRBJ1-1; D is undetermined. Germline V CDR1 and CDR2: MNHEY, SMNVEV (reference sequence). This CDR3 is built from 13 residues. With 6 bases removed from V and 2 bases from J, the gap between germline ends came to 10 bases. CDR3 protein: CASSPLTNTEAFF. The CDR3 nucleotides read TGTGCCAGCAGCCCCCTTACCAACACTGAAGCTTTCTTT.

The chain employs TRBV6-5 and TRBJ1-5; no reliable D call. The CDR3 runs to 15 residues. Looked up from germline, CDR1 is MNHEY and CDR2 is SVGAGI. V lost 6 bases and J lost 6, with 18 bases in between. The CDR3 DNA is TGTGCCAGCAGACCTGCGAAGTCAGTACCTCAGCCCCAGCATTTT. This gives the protein CASRPAKSVPQPQHF.

This chain links TRBV4-1 with TRBJ1-1, with D unresolved. V lost 6 bases to trimming and J lost 1 base, with 6 bases between them. The CDR3 loop spans 12 amino acids. Looked up from germline, CDR1 is MGHRA and CDR2 is YSYEKL. Here the CDR3 DNA reads TGCGCCAGCAGTGTGGGGAACACTGAAGCTTTCTTT. Translated: CASSVGNTEAFF.

This clone was recorded only once. The gene calls are TRBV30 and TRBJ2-7, with 7 bases identical to TRBD1. V gave up 5 bases and J gave up 0 bases; unmatched junction bases: 7. The CDR3 runs to 14 residues. Germline V lookup: CDR1 GTSNPN, CDR2 SVGIG (reference sequence). CDR3 amino acids: CAWDPTGSSYEQYF. CDR3 nucleotide sequence: TGTGCCTGGGACCCGACAGGGAGCTCCTACGAGCAGTACTTC.

The chain is built from TRBV4-1 and TRBJ1-1; D is possibly TRBD1 (6 bases). V was trimmed by 1 base and J by 3 bases, leaving 12 bases between them. The CDR3 consists of 15 residues. Germline V gene data show CDR1 as MGHRA and CDR2 as YSYEKL. The CDR3 reads CASSQGRGGHTEAFF. Written as DNA, the CDR3 is TGCGCCAGCAGCCAAGGCAGGGGTGGTCACACTGAAGCTTTCTTT.